Listed below are T cell receptor beta chains from one sample, sequenced in a study of blood T cell repertoires in COVID-19. Assay used: immunoSEQ multiplex PCR; TCRdb lists only in-frame clones, some missing. This sample has over 250,000 clones, with more than 90% found just once. The specimen sequenced was peripheral blood. The receptors stem from a young adult with COVID-19, enrolled during active disease. The CDR3 runs from the conserved cysteine through the conserved F or W. Not every row has a clone size; where given, it reads once, few, many or a size class.

v_call: TRBV9; clone_size: NA; j_call: TRBJ2-1; cdr3_aa: CASSADWTSGAPTIYNEQFF
v_call: TRBV7-2; clone_size: NA; j_call: TRBJ2-1; cdr3_aa: CASSLGLAVANEQFF
v_call: TRBV9; clone_size: once; j_call: TRBJ1-4; cdr3_aa: CASSVGDSRLFF
v_call: TRBV10-3; clone_size: NA; j_call: TRBJ2-3; cdr3_aa: CAISDPAGLGTTDTQYF
v_call: TRBV7-2; clone_size: NA; j_call: TRBJ2-3; cdr3_aa: CASSLLASTQYF
v_call: TRBV2; clone_size: NA; j_call: TRBJ1-1; cdr3_aa: CASSLQGEWTEAFF
v_call: TRBV27; clone_size: NA; j_call: TRBJ2-7; cdr3_aa: CASSLKREGYEQYF
v_call: TRBV7-3; clone_size: NA; j_call: TRBJ2-2; cdr3_aa: CASTLGTGGTGELFF
v_call: TRBV5-5; clone_size: NA; j_call: TRBJ1-4; cdr3_aa: CASSLTGVLGEKLFF
v_call: TRBV7-8; clone_size: NA; j_call: TRBJ1-4; cdr3_aa: CATKLRAPNEKLFF
v_call: TRBV12-3/TRBV12-4; clone_size: NA; j_call: TRBJ2-1; cdr3_aa: CASSPLRSSREFF
v_call: TRBV28; clone_size: NA; j_call: TRBJ1-4; cdr3_aa: CATRQGANEKLFF
v_call: TRBV6-1; clone_size: once; j_call: TRBJ1-3; cdr3_aa: CASSDRSRNTIYF
v_call: TRBV7-2; clone_size: NA; j_call: TRBJ2-7; cdr3_aa: CASSYNGGSSYEQYF
v_call: TRBV9; clone_size: NA; j_call: TRBJ2-2; cdr3_aa: CASSPPGQGNTGELFF
v_call: TRBV6-5; clone_size: NA; j_call: TRBJ2-2; cdr3_aa: CASSSDRATNTGELFF
v_call: TRBV28; clone_size: NA; j_call: TRBJ2-3; cdr3_aa: CASSSSGGYTDTQYF
v_call: TRBV28; clone_size: NA; j_call: TRBJ2-7; cdr3_aa: CASSRQQGRYEQYF
v_call: TRBV7-9; clone_size: once; j_call: TRBJ1-1; cdr3_aa: CASSLRPRGQGVGTEAFF
v_call: TRBV7-8; clone_size: NA; j_call: TRBJ1-1; cdr3_aa: CASSWGFGTEAFF
v_call: TRBV24-1; clone_size: NA; j_call: TRBJ2-1; cdr3_aa: CATSGKGGSYNEQFF
v_call: TRBV4-1; clone_size: NA; j_call: TRBJ2-3; cdr3_aa: CASSQDYIVGTDTQYF
v_call: TRBV6-2/TRBV6-3; clone_size: once; j_call: TRBJ1-1; cdr3_aa: CASSYGGQGRTEAFF
v_call: TRBV3-1/TRBV3-2; clone_size: NA; j_call: TRBJ1-1; cdr3_aa: CASSQAGRGYTEAFF
v_call: TRBV2; clone_size: NA; j_call: TRBJ2-5; cdr3_aa: CASSGRAGQETQYF
v_call: TRBV2; clone_size: NA; j_call: TRBJ2-1; cdr3_aa: CASSLSGEQFF
v_call: TRBV27; clone_size: NA; j_call: TRBJ1-5; cdr3_aa: CASSFGTGQPQHF
v_call: TRBV27; clone_size: NA; j_call: TRBJ2-3; cdr3_aa: CASRGSTTSTDTQYF
v_call: TRBV28; clone_size: NA; j_call: TRBJ1-6; cdr3_aa: CASNTGEVALHF
v_call: TRBV28; clone_size: NA; j_call: TRBJ2-1; cdr3_aa: CASSSTSGNYNEQFF
v_call: TRBV2; clone_size: once; j_call: TRBJ1-5; cdr3_aa: CASSGQLYSNQPQHF
v_call: TRBV19; clone_size: NA; j_call: TRBJ1-6; cdr3_aa: CASSTRQGISPLHF
v_call: TRBV21-1; clone_size: NA; j_call: TRBJ2-5; cdr3_aa: CASSSGPSGIWETQYF